This T cell receptor beta chain was retrieved from a study of shared clonotypes between healthy human individuals. Study-wide background: Aged 18 to 49, the donors were two women and a few men. Plates per donor: three CD4 naive, three CD4 memory, two CD8 naive, one CD8 memory.

In the case of this clone: This sample also contains other DNA sequences that code for the same CDR3.

Germline V CDR1 and CDR2: MNHEY, SVGAGI. The ends lost 3 bases at V and 4 bases at J; junction bases unmatched: 5. This CDR3 spans 15 amino acids. Here immunoSEQ multiplex PCR was the method, and the copy in TCRdb shows in-frame clones only, minus some. Here the sample spans under 1,900,000 clones, 97% to 99% being singletons. The origin of this receptor is a man aged 25 to 45 in good health. Sequencing was done on a sample of naive CD4+ T cells sorted from blood. As for subset: CD45RA+ positively selected. The V gene is TRBV6-5, the J gene TRBJ2-7, with 11 bases matching TRBD2. The CDR3 reads CASSYVAGGSYEQYF. The CDR3, as DNA: TGTGCCAGCAGTTATGTAGCGGGAGGGTCGTACGAGCAGTACTTC.